The 32 T cell receptor beta chains below all came from one sample that was sequenced in a study of beta chain features in type 1 diabetes. These receptors have no identified antigens. The investigators reverse transcribed all of the isolated RNA, so they sequenced expressed TCRB transcripts. Data came from immunoSEQ multiplex PCR; TCRdb stores just in-frame clones and leaves some out. The data show around 150,000 clones, roughly 63% seen once. Overall study findings and caveats: Shorter TCRB CDR3s, moderately but significantly so, marked every one of the four CD4+ subsets in Type 1 diabetes patients.

Sequenced input: naive CD4+ T cells from blood. These receptors all come from a man under 40 with type 1 diabetes.

This chain uses TRBV5-1 with TRBJ2-7; no definite D call. Trimming pared 2 bases from V and 0 bases from J, leaving 6 bases between. Per the germline V gene, CDR1 is SGHRS and CDR2 is YFSETQ. The CDR3 is 13 residues long. The CDR3 reads CASSFSHSYEQYF. Here the CDR3 DNA reads TGCGCCAGCAGCTTCTCCCACTCCTACGAGCAGTACTTC. Together with reference TRBV5-1 and TRBJ2-7, the CDR3 gives the full variable domain: KAGVTQTPRYLIKTRGQQVTLSCSPISGHRSVSWYQQTPGQGLQFLFEYFSETQRNKGNFPGRFSGRQFSNSRSEMNVSTLELGDSALYLCASSFSHSYEQYFGPGTRLTVT.

This clone was found a few times. The chain employs TRBV29-1 and TRBJ2-7; D is possibly TRBD1 (7 bases). The CDR3 is made up of 15 amino acids. CDR1 is SQVTM, CDR2 ANQGSEA, per germline. The V end was cut by 2 bases, the J end by 4 bases, with 18 bases between. CDR3 nucleotides: TGCAGCGTTGAAAGGGGAGGAGGGGGCAGTTACGAGCAGTACTTC. Amino acids: CSVERGGGGSYEQYF.

V usage is TRBV15 and J usage is TRBJ2-5, with 8 bases aligning to TRBD2. The V segment lost 0 bases and the J segment 5 bases; nucleotides outside the gene matches: 5. This CDR3 region has 15 residues. Per germline, CDR1 LNHNV and CDR2 YYDKDF (reference sequence). The CDR3 reads CATSRDRLAGETQYF. DNA of the CDR3: TGTGCCACCAGCAGAGATCGCCTAGCGGGCGAGACCCAGTACTTC.

The chain links TRBV2 to TRBJ2-6; D is undetermined. This CDR3 is built from 17 residues. Trimming stripped 2 bases from V and 0 bases from J, with 11 bases between. Per germline, CDR1 SNHLY and CDR2 FYNNEI. CDR3 in DNA: TGTGCCAGCAGTGAAACAGAAACTTTCTCTGGGGCCAACGTCCTGACTTTC. Its protein product is CASSETETFSGANVLTF. Full variable domain (rest looked up from reference TRBV2 and TRBJ2-6): EPEVTQTPSHQVTQMGQEVILRCVPISNHLYFYWYRQILGQKVEFLVSFYNNEISEKSEIFDDQFSVERPDGSNFTLKIRSTKLEDSAMYFCASSETETFSGANVLTFGAGSRLTVL.

The gene calls are TRBV30 and TRBJ1-2, with unresolved D. The CDR3 runs 14 residues. With 0 bases removed from V and 8 bases from J, the gap between germline ends came to 16 bases. Germline assignment: CDR1 GTSNPN and CDR2 SVGIG (reference sequence). CDR3 nucleotide sequence: TGTGCCTGGAGTGTAAGTCTCGCGTTAGCGGGCTACACCTTC. Its translation: CAWSVSLALAGYTF.

This chain uses TRBV7-9 with TRBJ2-7, with D possibly being TRBD1 (6 bases). Germline CDR1 reads SEHNR; CDR2 reads FQNEAQ (reference sequence). The length of the CDR3 is 13 residues. V shed 6 bases and J shed 3 bases, with 12 bases lying between them. The CDR3 spells CASSEGQLYEQYF. The CDR3, as DNA: TGTGCCAGCAGTGAAGGACAGCTCTACGAGCAGTACTTC.

The chain uses TRBV9 and TRBJ1-6, with D perhaps TRBD1 (5 bases). The CDR3 length is 15 residues. The germline CDR1 and CDR2 sequences are SGDLS and YYNGEE. Trimming left V 4 bases short and J 7 bases short, with 15 bases between. In nucleotides, the CDR3 is TGTGCCAGCAGCAGCCCCGGGACTGGAAATTCACCCCTCCACTTT. Translation: CASSSPGTGNSPLHF.

The rearrangement uses TRBV28 and TRBJ1-2, with a possible D match to TRBD1 (5 bases). This CDR3 has 14 residues. Germline V gene lookup returns CDR1 MDHEN and CDR2 SYDVKM. V lost 4 bases to trimming and J lost 2 bases, with 11 bases between them. The CDR3 DNA reads as TGTGCCAGCAGTTCAGGCAGGGCAAACTATGGCTACACCTTC. This translates into CASSSGRANYGYTF.

This rearrangement joins TRBV6-6 to TRBJ2-7; D remains unclear. With 6 bases removed from V and 4 bases from J, the gap between germline ends came to 10 bases. Germline V gene sequence: CDR1 MNHNY, CDR2 SVGAGI (reference sequence). This CDR3 region has 12 residues. The CDR3 is CASRDSRYEQYF. As DNA, the CDR3 is TGTGCCAGCAGGGATTCACGATACGAGCAGTACTTC.

Notes on this clone: This same CDR3 is encoded by further DNA sequences in the sample. The chain employs TRBV9 and TRBJ2-3; maybe TRBD1 (5 bases). The length of the CDR3 is 13 residues. The V gene's germline CDR1 is SGDLS and CDR2 YYNGEE. Trimming cost V 0 bases and J 5 bases, with 7 bases left between them. This CDR3 reads CASSVEGLDTQYF. The DNA for the CDR3 is TGTGCCAGCAGCGTAGAGGGGTTAGATACGCAGTATTTT.

Regarding this clone: Additional DNA sequences in this sample encode the identical CDR3. The chain couples TRBV7-9 to TRBJ1-2, with D unclear. The V end lost 1 base, the J end lost 0 bases, and 6 bases lay between the germline ends. From germline, CDR1 is SEHNR and CDR2 FQNEAQ (reference sequence). The CDR3 runs to 14 residues. The CDR3 coding sequence is TGTGCCAGCAGCTTAGGCGGGACTAACTATGGCTACACCTTC. The encoded protein is CASSLGGTNYGYTF.

In this sample, this clone turned up once. The chain uses TRBV6-6 and TRBJ2-5; D is unresolved. Between the trimmed V and J ends, which lost 8 bases and 3 bases, there was a span of 7 bases. The CDR3 totals 11 residues. CDR1 is MNHNY and CDR2 is SVGAGI in the germline V gene (reference sequence). The CDR3 DNA sequence: TGTGCCAGCTTAATGGAAGAGACCCAGTACTTC. It yields the protein CASLMEETQYF.

In its sample, this clone was seen a few times. The chain employs TRBV2 and TRBJ2-2; no firm D call. Trimming left V 2 bases short and J 1 base short, with 8 bases between. The CDR3 is made up of 15 amino acids. Germline loops: CDR1 SNHLY, CDR2 FYNNEI. The CDR3 spells CASSEKAGNTGELFF. CDR3 coding DNA: TGTGCCAGCAGTGAAAAGGCAGGGAACACCGGGGAGCTGTTTTTT.

J is TRBJ2-6 and V is TRBV7-2; 8 bases align to TRBD2. This CDR3 is 17 amino acids long. Germline CDR1 SGHTA, CDR2 FQGNSA. V dropped 3 bases and J dropped 4; count of bases not matched to a gene: 8. This CDR3 reads CASSFVSGGAGANVLTF. CDR3 nucleotide sequence: TGTGCCAGCAGCTTTGTGTCGGGAGGGGCCGGGGCCAACGTCCTGACTTTC.

V usage is TRBV5-1 and J usage is TRBJ2-5; maybe TRBD1 (6 bases). Trimming cost V 1 base and J 5 bases, with 15 bases left between them. Germline CDR1 SGHRS, CDR2 YFSETQ. This CDR3 has 15 amino acids. This CDR3 is CASSLPTTGGETQYF. DNA of the CDR3: TGCGCCAGCAGCTTGCCAACGACAGGCGGTGAGACCCAGTACTTC.

This clone was recorded a few times. This chain joins TRBV7-9 and TRBJ1-1, with unresolved D. Looked up from germline, CDR1 is SEHNR and CDR2 is FQNEAQ (reference sequence). The CDR3 covers 13 residues. V shed 8 bases and J shed 2 bases, with 12 bases lying between them. CDR3 sequence: CASQAGFNTEAFF. Here the CDR3 DNA reads TGTGCCAGCCAGGCCGGGTTCAACACTGAAGCTTTCTTT. Full variable domain (missing parts from reference TRBV7-9 and TRBJ1-1): DTGVSQNPRHKITKRGQNVTFRCDPISEHNRLYWYRQTLGQGPEFLTYFQNEAQLEKSRLLSDRFSAERPKGSFSTLEIQRTEQGDSAMYLCASQAGFNTEAFFGQGTRLTVV.

This clone was recorded once. This CDR3 reads CASSARDTVSDTQYF. The CDR3 nucleotides read TGTGCCAGCAGCGCCCGGGACACCGTTTCGGATACGCAGTATTTT. V is TRBV13 and J is TRBJ2-3; D is perhaps TRBD1 (6 bases). Trimming stripped 5 bases from V and 6 bases from J, with 18 bases between. From germline, CDR1 is PRHDT and CDR2 FYEKMQ (reference sequence). The CDR3 loop spans 15 amino acids.

The chain carries TRBV7-6 and TRBJ2-7; D is possibly TRBD1 (6 bases). This CDR3 is 14 amino acids long. CDR1 is SGHVS and CDR2 is FNYEAQ in the germline V gene. Trimming removed 5 bases at V and 3 bases at J, with 14 bases between. The CDR3 nucleotides are TGTGCCAGCAGCCTTGACAGGCACGACTACGAGCAGTACTTC. This codes for CASSLDRHDYEQYF.

The chain is built from TRBV2 and TRBJ2-1; 9 bases agree with TRBD2. Germline V gene data show CDR1 as SNHLY and CDR2 as FYNNEI. The CDR3 covers 13 residues. Trimming cost V 6 bases and J 3 bases; bases outside gene matches: 0. DNA for the CDR3: TGTGCCAGCAGACTAGCGGGCTACAATGAGCAGTTCTTC. Amino acid sequence: CASRLAGYNEQFF.

J is TRBJ2-3 and V is TRBV5-1, with TRBD1 as a possible D gene (6 bases). Per the germline V gene, CDR1 is SGHRS and CDR2 is YFSETQ. Trimming removed 2 bases from V and 1 base from J, with 8 bases in between. This CDR3 has 14 amino acids. CDR3 nucleotides: TGCGCCAGCAGCTTTGACAGGCGCACAGATACGCAGTATTTT. Its protein product is CASSFDRRTDTQYF.

In DNA form, the CDR3 reads TGCAGCGTTGAAGACTTGAATAGCGGATCCTACGAGCAGTACTTC. Its translation: CSVEDLNSGSYEQYF. The chain joins TRBV29-1 to TRBJ2-7; D might be TRBD2 (6 bases). Germline V gene lookup returns CDR1 SQVTM and CDR2 ANQGSEA. V gave up 0 bases and J gave up 1 base, with 13 bases separating them. There are 15 residues in the CDR3.

This chain connects TRBV27 to TRBJ2-3, with 7 bases fitting TRBD1. J was trimmed by 3 bases and V by 9 bases; bases with no gene match: 3. The CDR3 contains 12 residues. CDR1 MNHEY and CDR2 SMNVEV come from the germline V gene (reference sequence). The CDR3 nucleotides are TGTGCCAGTAGACAGGGAACAGATACGCAGTATTTT. It specifies CASRQGTDTQYF.

The rearrangement links TRBV29-1 to TRBJ2-7; D not resolved. V lost 4 bases and J lost 5, with 12 bases in between. The germline gives CDR1 SQVTM, CDR2 ANQGSEA. The CDR3 totals 12 residues. CDR3 nucleotide sequence: TGCAGCGTTGCTTCTCGGCGCAACGAGCAGTACTTC. Amino acid sequence: CSVASRRNEQYF.

The chain recombines TRBV7-2 with TRBJ2-1; 10 bases fit TRBD1. This CDR3 comprises 15 residues. V shed 3 bases and J 2 bases; nucleotides not matched to a gene: 1. The germline CDR1 and CDR2 sequences are SGHTA and FQGNSA. CDR3 residues: CASSFDRGPYNEQFF. The CDR3 DNA reads as TGTGCCAGCAGCTTCGACAGGGGGCCCTACAATGAGCAGTTCTTC.

The chain is built from TRBV7-7 and TRBJ2-7, with no clear D. This CDR3 contains 14 residues. Germline assignment: CDR1 SSHAT and CDR2 FNYEAQ (reference sequence). Trimming took 1 base from V and 5 from J, leaving 12 bases between them. The CDR3 is CASSLGVGLDEQYF. Here the CDR3 DNA reads TGTGCCAGCAGCTTAGGGGTTGGTTTGGACGAGCAGTACTTC.

This clone has just a few counts. The chain combines TRBV13 with TRBJ2-5; a possible D gene is TRBD1 (6 bases). Germline values: CDR1 PRHDT, CDR2 FYEKMQ (reference sequence). Trimming removed 7 bases from V and 4 bases from J, with 10 bases in between. The CDR3 sequence is 12 residues long. CDR3 region: CASNVRGETQYF. In DNA form, the CDR3 reads TGTGCCAGCAACGTCAGGGGAGAGACCCAGTACTTC.

The V and J genes are TRBV9 and TRBJ2-3; 10 bases are shared with TRBD2. The trim removed 0 bases at V and 0 bases at J, leaving 4 bases unmatched. The CDR3 extends over 17 amino acids. Germline V gene sequence: CDR1 SGDLS, CDR2 YYNGEE. The CDR3 DNA is TGTGCCAGCAGCGTAGCTCCAGCGGGGGGGAGCACAGATACGCAGTATTTT. Its protein is CASSVAPAGGSTDTQYF.

With regard to this clone: Other DNA sequences within the sample encode an identical CDR3. V is TRBV30 and J is TRBJ1-3; no clear D gene. The V and J ends lost 3 bases and 3 bases respectively, with 3 bases between them. This CDR3 region has 11 residues. Germline loops: CDR1 GTSNPN, CDR2 SVGIG (reference sequence). CDR3 protein: CAWSHGNTIYF. CDR3 in DNA: TGTGCCTGGAGCCATGGAAACACCATATATTTT. The full variable domain, in which reference TRBV30 and TRBJ1-3 provide the parts outside the CDR3, is SQTIHQWPATLVQPVGSPLSLECTVEGTSNPNLYWYRQAAGRGLQLLFYSVGIGQISSEVPQNLSASRPQDRQFILSSKKLLLSDSGFYLCAWSHGNTIYFGEGSWLTVV.

This rearrangement joins TRBV14 to TRBJ2-7; 9 bases align to TRBD1. The germline CDR1 and CDR2 sequences are SGHDN and FVKESK. The CDR3 length is 16 residues. After removal of 1 base from V and 1 base from J, the junction contained 5 bases not matched to a gene. This CDR3 reads CASSQVRGQGSYEQYF. CDR3 DNA sequence: TGTGCCAGCAGCCAAGTCCGGGGACAGGGTTCCTACGAGCAGTACTTC.

The rearrangement links TRBV5-6 to TRBJ1-2; D possibly corresponds to TRBD1 (5 bases). Trimming cost V 3 bases and J 4 bases, with 13 bases left between them. The germline V gene has CDR1 SGHDT and CDR2 YYEEEE. CDR3 size: 14 residues. The CDR3 region has the DNA TGTGCCAGCAGCTACCAGGGCCGAGGCTATGGCTACACCTTC. Translated: CASSYQGRGYGYTF.

This clone turned up a few times. V gene TRBV10-3 combines with J gene TRBJ1-1, with no clear D. In germline, CDR1 is ENHRY, CDR2 SYGVKD. The CDR3 consists of 11 residues. Trimming pared 0 bases from V and 8 bases from J, leaving 4 bases between. This CDR3 reads CAISESTEAFF. For the CDR3, the DNA is TGTGCCATCAGTGAGTCAACAGAAGCTTTCTTT.

The rearrangement uses TRBV29-1 and TRBJ2-7; D may be TRBD1 (6 bases). The CDR3 runs 13 residues. Deletions cut 6 bases from V and 5 bases from J, with 17 bases between. Germline lookup yields CDR1 SQVTM and CDR2 ANQGSEA. The CDR3 region is CSVAILQGHEQYF. As DNA, the CDR3 is TGCAGCGTCGCCATCTTACAGGGCCACGAGCAGTACTTC.